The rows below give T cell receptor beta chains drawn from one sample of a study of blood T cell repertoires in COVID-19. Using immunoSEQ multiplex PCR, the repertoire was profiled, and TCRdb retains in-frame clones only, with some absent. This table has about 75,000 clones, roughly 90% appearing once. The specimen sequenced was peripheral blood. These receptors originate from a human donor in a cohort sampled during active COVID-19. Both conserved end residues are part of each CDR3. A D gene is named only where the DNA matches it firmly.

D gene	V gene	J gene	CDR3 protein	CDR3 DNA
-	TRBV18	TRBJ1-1	CASSPGAPGVTEAFF	TGTGCCAGCTCACCCGGTGCCCCCGGGGTCACTGAAGCTTTCTTT
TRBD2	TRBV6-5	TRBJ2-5	CASSWTSGDQETQYF	TGTGCCAGCAGCTGGACTAGCGGGGACCAAGAGACCCAGTACTTC
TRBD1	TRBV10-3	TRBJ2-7	CAIMESGQGNHEQYF	TGTGCCATCATGGAGTCCGGACAGGGCAACCACGAGCAGTACTTC
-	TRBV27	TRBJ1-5	CASSLSSGVGQPQHF	TGTGCCAGCAGTTTATCGTCGGGGGTGGGGCAGCCCCAGCATTTT
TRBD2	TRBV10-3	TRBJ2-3	CAISESPSGSSTDTQYF	TGTGCCATCAGTGAGTCCCCTAGCGGCTCTAGCACAGATACGCAGTATTTT
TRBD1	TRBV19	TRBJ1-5	CASSTGQGGQPQHF	TGTGCCAGTAGTACGGGACAGGGAGGACAGCCCCAGCATTTT
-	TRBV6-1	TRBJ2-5	CASSERGRYRQETQYF	TGTGCCAGCAGTGAAAGGGGCCGCTACCGACAAGAGACCCAGTACTTC
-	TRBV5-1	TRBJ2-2	CASSVASNTGELFF	TGCGCCAGCAGCGTAGCTTCGAACACCGGGGAGCTGTTTTTT
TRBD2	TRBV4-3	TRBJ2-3	CASSQDLGGGTDTQYF	TGCGCCAGCAGCCAAGATCTGGGAGGGGGCACAGATACGCAGTATTTT
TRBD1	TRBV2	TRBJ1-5	CASTRTGGDQPQHF	TGTGCCAGCACCCGTACAGGGGGAGATCAGCCCCAGCATTTT